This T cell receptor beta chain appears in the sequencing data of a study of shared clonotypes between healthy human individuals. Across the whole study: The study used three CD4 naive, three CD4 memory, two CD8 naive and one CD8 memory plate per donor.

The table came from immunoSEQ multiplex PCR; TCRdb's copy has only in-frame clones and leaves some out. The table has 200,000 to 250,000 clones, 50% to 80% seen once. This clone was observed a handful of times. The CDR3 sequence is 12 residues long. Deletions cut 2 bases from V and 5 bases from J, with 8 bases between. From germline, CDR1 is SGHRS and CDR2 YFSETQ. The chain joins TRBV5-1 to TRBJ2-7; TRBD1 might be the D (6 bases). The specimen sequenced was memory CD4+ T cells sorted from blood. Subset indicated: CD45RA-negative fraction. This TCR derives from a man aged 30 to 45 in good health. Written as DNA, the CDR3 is TGCGCCAGCAGCTTCGGACAGAACGAGCAGTACTTC. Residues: CASSFGQNEQYF.